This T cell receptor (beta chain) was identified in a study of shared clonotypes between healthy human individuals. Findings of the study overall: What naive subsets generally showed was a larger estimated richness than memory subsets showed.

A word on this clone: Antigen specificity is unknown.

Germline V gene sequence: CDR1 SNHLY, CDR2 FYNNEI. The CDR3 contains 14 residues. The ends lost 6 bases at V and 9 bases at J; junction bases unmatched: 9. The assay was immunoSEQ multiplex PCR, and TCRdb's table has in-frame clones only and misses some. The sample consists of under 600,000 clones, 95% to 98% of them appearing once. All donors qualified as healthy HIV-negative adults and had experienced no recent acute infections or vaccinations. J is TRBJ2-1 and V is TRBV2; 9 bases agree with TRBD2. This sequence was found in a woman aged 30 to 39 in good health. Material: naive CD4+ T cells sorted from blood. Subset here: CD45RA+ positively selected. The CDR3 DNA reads TGTGCCAGCAGAATGGGACTAGCTGCTGCTGAGCAGTTCTTC. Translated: CASRMGLAAAEQFF.